The T cell receptor beta chain under discussion was sequenced for a study of CD8+ T cells in alopecia areata. As for treatment: oral pan-JAK inhibitor, 5-10 mg twice daily. In regard to this clone: The target antigen is unknown.

cDNA serving as the sequencing template came from extracted, reverse transcribed RNA. Repertoires were generated with immunoSEQ multiplex PCR, while TCRdb's copy carries only in-frame clones and drops some. The profile covers 150,000 to 200,000 clones, with under 70% appearing a single time and approximately 0.9% taken by the ten largest. Points from the study as a whole: Clonality was higher in lesional than normal scalp, especially in alopecia totalis/universalis. Only a single nonresponder existed, so baseline CD8+ expansion links stay unclear. Under tofacitinib, fewer expanded CD8+ clones appeared among the top 100 scalp clones.

Germline CDR1 and CDR2: GTSNPN and SVGIG (reference sequence). The ends were cut back, 6 bases at V and 3 bases at J, with 12 bases in the middle. This CDR3 has 12 residues. The sequenced sample was CD4+ T cells sorted from blood, obtained at week 4, from a patient treated with tofacitinib. This TCR derives from a human donor with alopecia areata. This chain uses TRBV30 with TRBJ2-7; D is possibly TRBD1 (6 bases). In DNA form, the CDR3 reads TGTGCCTGCCAGGGGATTAACTACGAGCAGTACTTC. It translates to CACQGINYEQYF.